This T cell receptor (beta chain) was recovered during a study of blood T cell repertoires in COVID-19. Whole-study context: The United States, Italy and Spain were the sources of the acute and convalescent COVID-19 samples. PBMCs, B-cell-depleted T cells, or T cells were the source of the cDNA or gDNA that made up the material.

Authors' methods: Cell counts per sample came from amplifying reference gene primers. Here immunoSEQ multiplex PCR was the method, and the copy in TCRdb shows in-frame clones only, minus some. V, J and clone size reflect that table, while D and trimming were determined from the DNA. In the table there are 70,000 to 75,000 clones, 80% to 90% of which are singletons. This CDR3 comprises 11 residues. V was clipped by 7 bases and J by 4 bases, with 10 bases between them. Looked up from germline, CDR1 is DFQATT and CDR2 is SNEGSKA (reference sequence). This chain connects TRBV20-1 to TRBJ1-2; D not resolved. This sequence originates from a woman in her seventies with acute or convalescent COVID-19. The sequenced material came from peripheral blood. CDR3 DNA: TGCAGTGTCCGGGAGAGCTATGGCTACACCTTC. Protein sequence: CSVRESYGYTF.